This T cell receptor beta chain appears in the sequencing data of a study of blood T cell repertoires in COVID-19. The V gene's germline CDR1 is MNHEY and CDR2 SMNVEV (reference sequence). The CDR3 contains 15 residues. Trimming took off 4 bases at V and 8 bases at J, with 15 bases between the two ends. Measured with immunoSEQ multiplex PCR; TCRdb has only the in-frame clones, and not every one. This sample has about 50,000 clones, with 82% found just once. V and J are TRBV27 and TRBJ1-6; D ambiguous. This sequence originates from a woman aged 55-70 years with acute or convalescent COVID-19. The sequencing input was peripheral blood. In nucleotides, the CDR3 is TGTGCCAGCAGTTCTAAGCCCCTATCTCATTCACCCCTCCACTTT. Translated: CASSSKPLSHSPLHF.